This T cell receptor (beta chain) emerged from a study of blood T cell repertoires in COVID-19. Whole-study context: Recovery meant two consecutive negative NP/OP PCR tests, professional clearance, or resolved symptoms. T cells, B-cell-depleted T cells, or PBMCs supplied cDNA or gDNA.

Per the authors' pipeline: Estimation of nucleated cell counts relied on the amplification of reference gene primers. Assay used: immunoSEQ multiplex PCR; TCRdb lists only in-frame clones, some missing. That table is the source of V, J and clone size, and D and trimming were worked out from the DNA. The sample lists some 300,000 clones, around 89% occurring once. CDR3 length: 16 amino acids. Trimming pared 0 bases from V and 1 base from J, leaving 12 bases between. Germline values: CDR1 LGHDT, CDR2 YNNKEL (reference sequence). Cohort allocation depended upon clinical history that participants reported.

V and J are TRBV3-1 (or the pseudogene TRBV3-2) and TRBJ1-1; D possibly corresponds to TRBD1 (6 bases). This clonotype originated in a woman aged 55-69 years in a cohort exposed to, infected with or recovered from COVID-19 (not recorded which). Sample: PBMCs or T cells enriched from blood (not recorded which). DNA for the CDR3: TGTGCCAGCAGCCAAGAATGGGGGCGGACGAACACTGAAGCTTTCTTT. This encodes CASSQEWGRTNTEAFF.